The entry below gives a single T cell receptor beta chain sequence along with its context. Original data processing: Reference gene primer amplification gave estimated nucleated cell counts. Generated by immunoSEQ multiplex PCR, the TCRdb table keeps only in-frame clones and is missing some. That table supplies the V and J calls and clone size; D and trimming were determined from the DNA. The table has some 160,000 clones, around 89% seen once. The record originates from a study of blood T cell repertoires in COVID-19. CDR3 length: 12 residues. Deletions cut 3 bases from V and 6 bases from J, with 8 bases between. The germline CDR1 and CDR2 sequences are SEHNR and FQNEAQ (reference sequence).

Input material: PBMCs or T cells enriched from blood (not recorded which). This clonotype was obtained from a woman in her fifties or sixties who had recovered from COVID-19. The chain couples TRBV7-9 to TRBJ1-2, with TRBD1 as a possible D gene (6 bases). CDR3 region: CASSFNRDGYTF. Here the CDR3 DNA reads TGTGCCAGCAGCTTCAACAGGGATGGCTACACCTTC.